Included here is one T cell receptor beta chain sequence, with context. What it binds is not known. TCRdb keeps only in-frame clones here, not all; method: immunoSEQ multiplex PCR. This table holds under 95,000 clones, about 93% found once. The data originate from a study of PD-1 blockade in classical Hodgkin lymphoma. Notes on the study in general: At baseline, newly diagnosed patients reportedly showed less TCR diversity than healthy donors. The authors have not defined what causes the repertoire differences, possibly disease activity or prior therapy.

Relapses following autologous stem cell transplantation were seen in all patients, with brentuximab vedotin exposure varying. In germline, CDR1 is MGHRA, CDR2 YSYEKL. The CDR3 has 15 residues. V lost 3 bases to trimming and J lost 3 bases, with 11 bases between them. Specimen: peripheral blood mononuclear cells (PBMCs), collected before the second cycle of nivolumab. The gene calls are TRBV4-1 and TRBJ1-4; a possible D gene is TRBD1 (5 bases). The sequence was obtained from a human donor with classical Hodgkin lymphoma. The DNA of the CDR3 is TGCGCCAGCAGCCAGATGGGGGGGTCTAATGAAAAACTGTTTTTT. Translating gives CASSQMGGSNEKLFF.